Listed here is a single T cell receptor beta chain. Repertoires were generated with immunoSEQ multiplex PCR, while TCRdb's copy carries only in-frame clones and drops some. The sample consists of about 33,000 clones, approximately 72% of them appearing once. The data were obtained in a study of T cells in localized non-small cell lung cancer. This CDR3 region has 15 residues. Trimming stripped 4 bases from V and 6 bases from J, with 14 bases between. Germline loops: CDR1 SGHNT, CDR2 YYREEE (reference sequence). This clonotype originated in a male donor at least 60 years old with stage II squamous cell lung carcinoma. The gene calls are TRBV5-4 and TRBJ1-6; D remains ambiguous. Source: peripheral blood, taken before any cancer treatment. CDR3 protein: CASSPGGQPNSPLHF. CDR3 DNA: TGTGCCAGCAGCCCTGGTGGCCAACCTAATTCACCCCTCCACTTT.